Below, 19 T cell receptor beta chains from the same sample are listed, as sequenced in a study of Ad26.COV2.S vaccination and SARS-CoV-2 variants (dated by TCRdb to about 2021). The sample's treatment or condition label, in plain terms: around 19 received Ad26.COV2.S at low or high dose, single or two shots; about five received placebo; per-sample allocation not given. Repertoires of vaccine and placebo recipients were sequenced from samples taken on day 63 after the first injection. The library was built by means of the immunoSEQ multiplex PCR assay. TCRdb mirrors the immuneACCESS table, restricted to in-frame sequences. Some clones are absent from its copies; in checked studies, under half trace to an unresolved V gene, and the reason for the others is unknown. In all, the sample holds some 240,000 clones, and around 88% of those were seen once. Just under 3% of the sample is in the top ten clones.

The sequences come from peripheral blood, collected in a trial of Ad26.COV2.S vaccine versus placebo. The receptors derive from a person aged 18-60 years who received the Ad26.COV2.S COVID-19 vaccine or a placebo.

The V gene is TRBV14, the J gene TRBJ1-1; 10 bases line up with TRBD1. This CDR3 has 16 amino acids. Germline V gene data show CDR1 as SGHDN and CDR2 as FVKESK. The ends lost 4 bases at V and 0 bases at J; junction bases unmatched: 5. CDR3 protein: CASSPWTGGLNTEAFF. As DNA, the CDR3 is TGTGCCAGCAGCCCTTGGACAGGGGGACTGAACACTGAAGCTTTCTTT.

The V gene is TRBV19, the J gene TRBJ2-5; 8 bases agree with TRBD1. V gave up 5 bases and J gave up 0 bases; unmatched junction bases: 8. The CDR3 runs 16 residues. CDR1 and CDR2 (germline): LNHDA, SQIVND (reference sequence). CDR3 amino acids: CASSPPGGWYQETQYF. The CDR3, as DNA: TGTGCCAGTAGTCCCCCAGGGGGCTGGTACCAAGAGACCCAGTACTTC. Full variable domain (remainder filled in from reference TRBV19 and TRBJ2-5): DGGITQSPKYLFRKEGQNVTLSCEQNLNHDAMYWYRQDPGQGLRLIYYSQIVNDFQKGDIAEGYSVSREKKESFPLTVTSAQKNPTAFYLCASSPPGGWYQETQYFGPGTRLLVL.

The chain links TRBV4-2 to TRBJ2-1, with TRBD1 identical over 8 bases. This CDR3 comprises 16 residues. After removal of 1 base from V and 0 bases from J, the junction contained 2 bases not matched to a gene. Germline assignment: CDR1 LGHNA and CDR2 YNFKEQ. In DNA, the CDR3 is TGTGCCAGCAGCCAAGCGACAGGGGCCTCCTACAATGAGCAGTTCTTC. Its translation is CASSQATGASYNEQFF.

This clone has only one observation. The rearrangement uses TRBV4-3 and TRBJ2-1; 10 bases agree with TRBD2. Germline V gene lookup returns CDR1 LGHNA and CDR2 YSLEER. The CDR3 runs to 16 residues. The J segment lost 0 bases and the V segment lost 1 base, leaving 0 bases of the junction unmatched. CDR3 in DNA: TGCGCCAGCAGCCAAGCTAGCGGGGGCTCCTACAATGAGCAGTTCTTC. Amino acids: CASSQASGGSYNEQFF.

The chain employs TRBV15 and TRBJ2-7, with 10 bases lining up with TRBD1. The CDR3 totals 16 residues. Trimming cost V 4 bases and J 3 bases; bases outside gene matches: 9. Germline CDR1 is LNHNV and CDR2 is YYDKDF (reference sequence). CDR3: CATSNGQGGRIYEQYF. Here the CDR3 DNA reads TGTGCCACCAGCAATGGACAGGGGGGAAGAATCTACGAGCAGTACTTC.

The rearrangement uses TRBV13 and TRBJ2-2; 12 nucleotides align to TRBD2. CDR3 length equals 18 residues. Germline V gives CDR1 PRHDT, CDR2 FYEKMQ (reference sequence). J lost 4 bases, V lost 4 bases, and 10 bases had no gene match. The CDR3 DNA reads as TGTGCCAGCAGCTCCGGGAGACTAGCGGGAGCCTTCACCGGGGAGCTGTTTTTT. Its translation: CASSSGRLAGAFTGELFF.

This clone has only one observation. The J gene is TRBJ1-4, the V gene TRBV7-9; 7 bases fit TRBD1. V trimming: 5 bases; J trimming: 1 base; junction bases outside the gene matches: 7. The germline V gene has CDR1 SEHNR and CDR2 FQNEAQ (reference sequence). The CDR3 spans 16 residues. CDR3 bases: TGTGCCAGCAGCCTTGGGACAGCCCAAACTAATGAAAAACTGTTTTTT. Translation: CASSLGTAQTNEKLFF.

The chain combines TRBV18 with TRBJ2-7; 11 bases fit TRBD2. The CDR3 length is 15 residues. Germline V CDR1 and CDR2: KGHSH, LQKENI. V dropped 5 bases and J dropped 10; count of bases not matched to a gene: 13. DNA for the CDR3: TGTGCCAGCTCAGAACTAGCGGGAGTTTCTGGGGAACAGTACGTC. Residues: CASSELAGVSGEQYV.

The chain employs TRBV9 and TRBJ2-2, with a tentative D call TRBD2 (6 bases). This CDR3 contains 16 residues. Germline V gives CDR1 SGDLS, CDR2 YYNGEE. V shed 4 bases and J shed 0 bases, with 13 bases lying between them. The CDR3 bases are TGTGCCAGCAGCCCCTCTAGCGTTTCGAACACCGGGGAGCTGTTTTTT. Its protein product is CASSPSSVSNTGELFF.

The sample holds one count of this clone. The genes are TRBV28 and TRBJ1-2; D remains ambiguous. This CDR3 has 12 residues. The ends were cut back, 3 bases at V and 5 bases at J, with 7 bases in the middle. Germline assignment: CDR1 MDHEN and CDR2 SYDVKM. Written as DNA, the CDR3 is TGTGCCAGCAGTTTTTCGGAGTATGGCTACACCTTC. Its translation is CASSFSEYGYTF.

The chain carries TRBV4-1 and TRBJ1-1; D ambiguous. Germline V lookup: CDR1 MGHRA, CDR2 YSYEKL. CDR3 length: 15 residues. The V and J ends lost 1 base and 4 bases respectively, with 13 bases between them. CDR3 sequence (DNA): TGCGCCAGCAGCCAAGGGAGGGTAGGAGGCACTGAAGCTTTCTTT. Translating it yields CASSQGRVGGTEAFF.

This clone was seen a handful of times. Within the sample, other DNA sequences also encode this same CDR3. The rearrangement uses TRBV6-5 and TRBJ2-7; TRBD2 is a possible D gene (5 bases). CDR3 length: 14 residues. Germline V gives CDR1 MNHEY, CDR2 SVGAGI. V was clipped by 6 bases and J by 3 bases, with 15 bases between them. CDR3 nucleotide sequence: TGTGCCAGCAGCCCCGGACTGGGAAGCTACGAGCAGTACGTC. As protein: CASSPGLGSYEQYV.

The gene calls are TRBV5-1 and TRBJ1-3, with 8 nucleotides matching TRBD1. Losses at the gene ends were 4 bases for V and 0 bases for J; bases not matched to a gene: 9. The CDR3 has 17 residues. Germline loops: CDR1 SGHRS, CDR2 YFSETQ. CDR3 sequence (DNA): TGCGCCAGCAGCCCCGCGGGACAGGTCGTCTCTGGAAACACCATATATTTT. Amino acids: CASSPAGQVVSGNTIYF.

The chain uses TRBV13 and TRBJ1-2, with a weak D call TRBD1 (5 bases). The CDR3 extends over 14 amino acids. CDR1 and CDR2 from the germline V gene are PRHDT and FYEKMQ (reference sequence). V dropped 3 bases and J dropped 2 bases, with 10 bases sitting between them. The CDR3 nucleotides read TGTGCCAGCAGCTTTTTCAGGGAAAACTATGGCTACACCTTC. This gives the protein CASSFFRENYGYTF.

The CDR3 DNA reads TGTGCCAGCAGTCACTGGGGGAGGGCTCAGCAACAGCCCCAGCATTTT. This sequence encodes CASSHWGRAQQQPQHF. This chain connects TRBV6-2 or TRBV6-3 to TRBJ1-5; D might be TRBD1 (5 bases). This CDR3 region has 16 residues. Looked up from germline, CDR1 is MNHEY and CDR2 is SVGEGT. The V end was cut by 5 bases, the J end by 7 bases, with 21 bases between.

CDR3 in DNA: TGTGCCAGCAGCCAGGAACTAGCGGGGGGGGTTCAAGAGACCCAGTACTTC. Translation gives CASSQELAGGVQETQYF. The V call is TRBV4-2, the J call TRBJ2-5, with TRBD2 matching 13 bases. Germline-derived CDR1 and CDR2 are LGHNA and YNFKEQ. V was pared by 3 bases and J by 2 bases, with 6 bases of the junction left unmatched. This CDR3 is built from 17 residues.

As for this clone: Different DNA sequences within this sample yield the same CDR3. The chain employs TRBV19 and TRBJ2-6; 7 positions agree with TRBD1. V trimming: 4 bases; J trimming: 4 bases; junction bases outside the gene matches: 4. The CDR3 length is 15 residues. Germline loops: CDR1 LNHDA, CDR2 SQIVND (reference sequence). The CDR3 spells CASSTTGSGANVLTF. DNA for the CDR3: TGTGCCAGTAGTACGACAGGGTCGGGGGCCAACGTCCTGACTTTC. Variable domain in full (rest from reference TRBV19 and TRBJ2-6): DGGITQSPKYLFRKEGQNVTLSCEQNLNHDAMYWYRQDPGQGLRLIYYSQIVNDFQKGDIAEGYSVSREKKESFPLTVTSAQKNPTAFYLCASSTTGSGANVLTFGAGSRLTVL.

V and J are TRBV6-5 and TRBJ2-7; 9 nucleotides agree with TRBD1. V lost 0 bases to trimming and J lost 2 bases; unmatched junction nucleotides: 2. The germline V gene has CDR1 MNHEY and CDR2 SVGAGI. CDR3 length: 15 amino acids. This CDR3 is CASSYSWDRAYEQYF. CDR3 nucleotides: TGTGCCAGCAGTTACTCATGGGACAGGGCCTACGAGCAGTACTTC.

CDR3 DNA: TGTGCCAGCAGCCGTTTACAGGGAAGCTCTGGAAACACCATATATTTT. Protein sequence: CASSRLQGSSGNTIYF. The chain couples TRBV14 to TRBJ1-3; TRBD1 is a possible D gene (6 bases). The CDR3 is made up of 16 amino acids. The germline V gene encodes CDR1 SGHDN and CDR2 FVKESK. The V end lost 4 bases, the J end lost 0 bases, and 13 bases lay between the germline ends.